A single T cell receptor (beta chain) is shown here with its context. These data originate in a study of blood T cell repertoires in COVID-19. Data came from immunoSEQ multiplex PCR; TCRdb stores just in-frame clones and leaves some out. The sample lists hundreds of thousands of clones, around 90% occurring once. Material for sequencing was PBMCs or T cells enriched from blood (not recorded which). The TCR comes from a woman younger than 30 with acute COVID-19.

The CDR3 region has the DNA TGTGCCAGCAGTTACTCGCCACATTACGAGCAGTACTTC. This gives the protein CASSYSPHYEQYF. The chain joins TRBV6-5 to TRBJ2-7, with D unresolved. V was clipped by 0 bases and J by 4 bases, with 7 bases between them. Germline CDR1 reads MNHEY; CDR2 reads SVGAGI. The CDR3 has 13 amino acids.